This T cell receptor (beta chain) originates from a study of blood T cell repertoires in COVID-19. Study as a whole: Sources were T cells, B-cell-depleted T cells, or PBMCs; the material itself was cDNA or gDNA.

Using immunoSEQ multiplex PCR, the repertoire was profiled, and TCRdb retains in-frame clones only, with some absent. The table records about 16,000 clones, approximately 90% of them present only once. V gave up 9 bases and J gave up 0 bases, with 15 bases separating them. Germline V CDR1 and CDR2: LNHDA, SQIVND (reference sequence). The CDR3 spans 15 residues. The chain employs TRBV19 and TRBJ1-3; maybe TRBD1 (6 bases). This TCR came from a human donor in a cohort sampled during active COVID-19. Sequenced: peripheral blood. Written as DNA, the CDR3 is TGTGCCAGCACAGACAGGTCCCACTCTGGAAACACCATATATTTT. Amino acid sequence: CASTDRSHSGNTIYF. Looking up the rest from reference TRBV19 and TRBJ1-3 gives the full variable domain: DGGITQSPKYLFRKEGQNVTLSCEQNLNHDAMYWYRQDPGQGLRLIYYSQIVNDFQKGDIAEGYSVSREKKESFPLTVTSAQKNPTAFYLCASTDRSHSGNTIYFGEGSWLTVV.